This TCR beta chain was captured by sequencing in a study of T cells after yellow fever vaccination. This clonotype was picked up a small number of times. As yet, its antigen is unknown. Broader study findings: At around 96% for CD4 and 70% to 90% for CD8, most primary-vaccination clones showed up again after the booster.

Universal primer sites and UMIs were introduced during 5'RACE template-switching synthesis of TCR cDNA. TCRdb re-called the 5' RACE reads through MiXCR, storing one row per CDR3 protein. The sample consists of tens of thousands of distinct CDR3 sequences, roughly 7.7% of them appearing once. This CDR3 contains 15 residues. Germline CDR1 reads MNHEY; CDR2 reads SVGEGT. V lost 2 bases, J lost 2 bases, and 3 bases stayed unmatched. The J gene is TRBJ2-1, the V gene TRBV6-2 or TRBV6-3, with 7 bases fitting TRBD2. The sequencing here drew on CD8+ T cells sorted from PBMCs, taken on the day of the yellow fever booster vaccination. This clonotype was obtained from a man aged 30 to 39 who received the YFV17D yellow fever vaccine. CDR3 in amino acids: CASSYDGRTYNEQFF. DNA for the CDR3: TGTGCCAGCAGTTACGACGGGAGGACCTACAATGAGCAGTTCTTC.